A single sample gave rise to the 8 T cell receptor beta chains below, sequenced in a study of OX40 agonist ivuxolimab in advanced cancers. Clones were read by immunoSEQ multiplex PCR, and TCRdb kept only the in-frame ones, dropping some. The table shows 60,000 to 90,000 clones, with roughly 91% occurring only once. The sample was CD4+ or CD8+ T cells sorted from blood, taken in a trial of the OX40 agonist ivuxolimab. The source of these receptors is an adult with an advanced solid tumor such as melanoma, head and neck, liver or kidney cancer.

The V and J genes are TRBV5-4 and TRBJ1-1; D remains ambiguous. The V gene lost 4 bases and the J gene lost 5 bases, with 12 bases spanning the gap. This CDR3 has 13 residues. Germline assignment: CDR1 SGHNT and CDR2 YYREEE (reference sequence). As DNA, the CDR3 is TGTGCCAGCAGCCCCCGCGGGGATACTGAAGCTTTCTTT. Residues: CASSPRGDTEAFF.

This clone came up once. The chain employs TRBV7-8 and TRBJ1-5; the D is unclear. This CDR3 contains 15 residues. The germline V gene encodes CDR1 SGHVS and CDR2 FQNEAQ. Trimming pared 5 bases from V and 5 bases from J, leaving 16 bases between. This CDR3 is CASSPFEVRDQPQHF. Written as DNA, the CDR3 is TGTGCCAGCAGCCCCTTTGAGGTCAGAGATCAGCCCCAGCATTTT.

This clone was seen more than once but under ten times. The chain joins TRBV2 to TRBJ2-7; no clear D. V lost 5 bases and J lost 3, with 2 bases in between. Germline V gene sequence: CDR1 SNHLY, CDR2 FYNNEI. The CDR3 runs 10 residues. CDR3 coding DNA: TGTGCCAGCAGTTTCTACGAGCAGTACTTC. Translated, it gives CASSFYEQYF.

The chain is built from TRBV19 and TRBJ1-5, with TRBD1 as a possible D gene (5 bases). Germline assignment: CDR1 LNHDA and CDR2 SQIVND (reference sequence). Trimming took off 1 base at V and 6 bases at J, with 16 bases between the two ends. This CDR3 comprises 16 residues. CDR3 amino acids: CASSIVGTGNGQPQHF. CDR3 bases: TGTGCCAGTAGTATAGTGGGTACAGGAAACGGTCAGCCCCAGCATTTT.

The V gene is TRBV2, the J gene TRBJ1-1; D ambiguous. The CDR3 length is 12 residues. With 6 bases removed from V and 2 bases from J, the gap between germline ends came to 7 bases. Germline V lookup: CDR1 SNHLY, CDR2 FYNNEI. CDR3 loop: CASSTGNTEAFF. CDR3 nucleotides: TGTGCCAGCAGCACCGGTAACACTGAAGCTTTCTTT.

The CDR3: CASSLRGPYEQYF. For the CDR3, the DNA is TGTGCCAGCAGTTTAAGGGGGCCCTACGAGCAGTACTTC. This chain links TRBV28 with TRBJ2-7; 7 bases map to TRBD1. With V trimmed by 2 bases and J by 2 bases, 0 bases remained unmatched. CDR3 length: 13 amino acids. Germline-derived CDR1 and CDR2 are MDHEN and SYDVKM.

The genes are TRBV6-1 and TRBJ2-5, with unresolved D. V was shortened by 3 bases and J by 4 bases, with 9 bases between the two germline ends. Germline CDR1 is MNHNS and CDR2 is SASEGT. This CDR3 is 13 amino acids long. CDR3 nucleotide sequence: TGTGCCAGCAGTGAGGTGGGTAGAGAGACCCAGTACTTC. Its translation is CASSEVGRETQYF.

The chain has TRBV2 and TRBJ1-1; 9 positions match TRBD1. The CDR3 is 13 amino acids. Trimming took 8 bases from V and 4 from J; bases not matched to a gene: 5. The germline CDR1 and CDR2 sequences are SNHLY and FYNNEI. This chain's CDR3 is CASLLTGGTEAFF. The CDR3 nucleotides read TGTGCCAGCTTACTGACAGGGGGCACTGAAGCTTTCTTT.